The rows below give T cell receptor beta chains drawn from one sample of a study of blood T cells in healthy people across ages. TCRdb ran MiXCR on the 5' RACE reads and lists one entry per CDR3 protein. This sample has around 1.5 million distinct CDR3 sequences, with roughly 30% found just once. Sequencing input: blood. These receptors came from a woman aged 25 to 45 in good health. The CDR3 runs from the conserved cysteine through the conserved F or W. Fields, in order: CDR3 DNA, CDR3 protein, V gene, CDR3 length, D gene, J gene, clone size. The D gene is left open where the match is weak. Size is stated for part of the rows, as once, few or many counts, or as a class when the clone is expanded.

CDR3 DNA: TGTGCCAGCGATGGGGTAGGGGGGGAGGAGACCCAGTACTTC
CDR3 protein: CASDGVGGEETQYF
V gene: TRBV28
CDR3 length: 14
D gene: -
J gene: TRBJ2-5
clone size: -

CDR3 DNA: TGTGCCGGCAGCTTAGGGGATGCCGGGGAGCTGTTTTTT
CDR3 protein: CAGSLGDAGELFF
V gene: TRBV7-9
CDR3 length: 13
D gene: -
J gene: TRBJ2-2
clone size: -

CDR3 DNA: TGCAGTGCTAGAGAAGCGGGAGACTACGAGCAGTACTTC
CDR3 protein: CSAREAGDYEQYF
V gene: TRBV20-1
CDR3 length: 13
D gene: TRBD2
J gene: TRBJ2-7
clone size: many

CDR3 DNA: TGTGCCAGCAGTTACTTTCATCCAGGACAGGCTTTCTTT
CDR3 protein: CASSYFHPGQAFF
V gene: TRBV6-2/TRBV6-3
CDR3 length: 13
D gene: -
J gene: TRBJ1-1
clone size: -

CDR3 DNA: TGCAGTGCCTACTCTCGGGACAAGCGCTCTGGGGCCAACGTCCTGACTTTC
CDR3 protein: CSAYSRDKRSGANVLTF
V gene: TRBV20-1
CDR3 length: 17
D gene: -
J gene: TRBJ2-6
clone size: -

CDR3 DNA: TGTGCCACCAACAGCGGGGCGGGGGAGACCCAGTACTTC
CDR3 protein: CATNSGAGETQYF
V gene: TRBV24-1
CDR3 length: 13
D gene: TRBD2
J gene: TRBJ2-5
clone size: few

CDR3 DNA: TGTGCCACCAGCACACGGAGTCCTGGGGCCAACGTCCCGACTTTC
CDR3 protein: CATSTRSPGANVPTF
V gene: TRBV15
CDR3 length: 15
D gene: -
J gene: TRBJ2-6
clone size: -

CDR3 DNA: TGTGCCAGCAGCTCCCCCAGGGGGCTGACTCCCGGGGCCAACGTCCTGACTTTC
CDR3 protein: CASSSPRGLTPGANVLTF
V gene: TRBV4-2
CDR3 length: 18
D gene: TRBD1
J gene: TRBJ2-6
clone size: -

CDR3 DNA: TGTGCCAGCAGCTCCCGCGGCGGGGGACAGGGGCTTGCAGATACGCAGTATTTT
CDR3 protein: CASSSRGGGQGLADTQYF
V gene: TRBV3-1
CDR3 length: 18
D gene: TRBD1
J gene: TRBJ2-3
clone size: few

CDR3 DNA: TGTGCCAGCAGCCCGGACAGTTCTAGAACAGATACGCAGTATTTT
CDR3 protein: CASSPDSSRTDTQYF
V gene: TRBV5-4
CDR3 length: 15
D gene: -
J gene: TRBJ2-3
clone size: -